Described below is a single T cell receptor (beta chain) sequence and its context. Its antigen is unknown. The data stem from a study of cytomegalovirus exposure and HLA in healthy donors. The germline V and J ends were trimmed by 5 bases and 8 bases, with 15 bases remaining between them. Germline V gives CDR1 GTSNPN, CDR2 SVGIG (reference sequence). The CDR3 has 13 amino acids. Despite likely unrecorded immune exposures, the donors were nominally healthy at the time of sampling. Overall study results and limits: In vitro data verified a few CMV-associated chains as specific for CMV antigens. Researchers reported in a later analysis that a missense DCLRE1C variant was tied to TCR beta V- and J-gene trimming. The study designated over 150 TCR beta chains cytomegalovirus-associated.

This PCR relied on a set of 60 Vbeta primers and 13 Jbeta primers. This table comes from immunoSEQ multiplex PCR, and its TCRdb copy is limited to in-frame clones, with some not included. The data hold approximately 190,000 clones, with about 79% observed a single time. The sequencing sample was made of PBMCs. This rearrangement joins TRBV30 to TRBJ1-4, with D perhaps matching TRBD1 (6 bases). The TCR originated in a boy younger than 10 in good health and CMV-seronegative. This CDR3 is CAWGNRVREKLFF. Written as DNA, the CDR3 is TGTGCCTGGGGGAACAGGGTCAGGGAAAAACTGTTTTTT.